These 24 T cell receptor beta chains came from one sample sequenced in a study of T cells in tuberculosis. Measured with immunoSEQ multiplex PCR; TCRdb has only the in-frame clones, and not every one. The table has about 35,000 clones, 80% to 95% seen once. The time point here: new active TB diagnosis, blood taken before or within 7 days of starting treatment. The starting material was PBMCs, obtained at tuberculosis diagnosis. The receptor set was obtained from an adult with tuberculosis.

CDR3 in amino acids: CASKRTGGLRTGELFF. In nucleotides, the CDR3 is TGTGCCAGCAAACGTACAGGGGGATTAAGGACCGGGGAGCTGTTTTTT. The rearrangement uses TRBV13 and TRBJ2-2; 8 bases agree with TRBD1. The V gene end was trimmed by 7 bases and the J gene end by 5 bases; junction bases not matched to a gene: 12. From germline, CDR1 is PRHDT and CDR2 FYEKMQ (reference sequence). This CDR3 region has 16 residues.

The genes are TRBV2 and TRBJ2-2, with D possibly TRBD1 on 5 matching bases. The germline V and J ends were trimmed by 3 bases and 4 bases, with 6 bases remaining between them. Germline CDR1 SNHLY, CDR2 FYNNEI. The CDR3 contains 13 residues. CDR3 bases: TGTGCCAGCAGTGAGGGGCGCACCGGGGAGCTGTTTTTT. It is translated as CASSEGRTGELFF.

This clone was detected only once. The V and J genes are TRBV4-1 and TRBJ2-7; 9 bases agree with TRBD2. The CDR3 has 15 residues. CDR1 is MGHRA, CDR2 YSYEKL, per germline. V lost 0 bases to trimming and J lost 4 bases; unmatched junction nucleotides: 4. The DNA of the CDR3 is TGCGCCAGCAGCCAAGATAGGCTAGCGGGATACGAGCAGTACTTC. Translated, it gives CASSQDRLAGYEQYF.

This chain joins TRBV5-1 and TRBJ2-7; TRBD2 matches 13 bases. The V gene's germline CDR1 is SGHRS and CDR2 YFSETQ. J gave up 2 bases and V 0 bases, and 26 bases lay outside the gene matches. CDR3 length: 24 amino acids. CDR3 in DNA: TGCGCCAGCAGCTTGGCCCCCTCCTACCGACTAGGGTTGACTAGCGGGGGGCCGACCTACGAGCAGTACTTC. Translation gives CASSLAPSYRLGLTSGGPTYEQYF.

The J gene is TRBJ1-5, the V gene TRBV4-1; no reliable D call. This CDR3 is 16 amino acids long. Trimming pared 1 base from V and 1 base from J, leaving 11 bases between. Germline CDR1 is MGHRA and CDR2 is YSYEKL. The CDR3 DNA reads TGCGCCAGCAGCCAAGTCGGCGGTGGGAGCAATCAGCCCCAGCATTTT. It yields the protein CASSQVGGGSNQPQHF.

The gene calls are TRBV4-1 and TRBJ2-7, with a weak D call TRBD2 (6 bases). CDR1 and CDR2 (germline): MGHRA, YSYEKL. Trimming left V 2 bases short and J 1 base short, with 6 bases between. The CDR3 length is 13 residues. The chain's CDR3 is CASSQSGSYEQYF. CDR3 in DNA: TGCGCCAGCAGCCAAAGCGGGTCCTACGAGCAGTACTTC.

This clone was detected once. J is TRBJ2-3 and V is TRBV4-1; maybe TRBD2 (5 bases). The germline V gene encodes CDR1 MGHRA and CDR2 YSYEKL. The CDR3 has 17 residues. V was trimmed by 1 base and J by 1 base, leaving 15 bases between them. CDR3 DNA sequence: TGCGCCAGCAGCCAAGTTGGAGTCGGGGTCGGCACAGATACGCAGTATTTT. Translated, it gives CASSQVGVGVGTDTQYF.

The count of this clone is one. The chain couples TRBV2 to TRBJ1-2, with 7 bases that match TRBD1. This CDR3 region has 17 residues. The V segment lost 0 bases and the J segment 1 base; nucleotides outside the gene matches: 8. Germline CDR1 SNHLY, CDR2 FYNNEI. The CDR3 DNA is TGTGCCAGCAGTGAAGCATTTCAGACAGGGCTTAACTATGGCTACACCTTC. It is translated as CASSEAFQTGLNYGYTF.

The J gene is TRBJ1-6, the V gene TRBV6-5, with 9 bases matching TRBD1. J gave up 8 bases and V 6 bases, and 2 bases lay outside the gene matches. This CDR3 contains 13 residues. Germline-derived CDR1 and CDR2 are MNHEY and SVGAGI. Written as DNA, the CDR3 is TGTGCCAGCAGGGGACAGGGCGATTCACCCCTCCACTTT. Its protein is CASRGQGDSPLHF.

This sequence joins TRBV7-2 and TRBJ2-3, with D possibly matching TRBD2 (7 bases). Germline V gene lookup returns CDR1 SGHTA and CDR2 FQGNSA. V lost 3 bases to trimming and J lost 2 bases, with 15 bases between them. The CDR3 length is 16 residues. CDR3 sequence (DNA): TGTGCCAGCAGCTTCAAGTCTGCGGGGGCCACAGATACGCAGTATTTT. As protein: CASSFKSAGATDTQYF.

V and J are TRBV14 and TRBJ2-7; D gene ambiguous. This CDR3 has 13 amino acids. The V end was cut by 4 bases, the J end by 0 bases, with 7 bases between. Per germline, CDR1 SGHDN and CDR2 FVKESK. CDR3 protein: CASSRPDSYEQYF. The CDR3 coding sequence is TGTGCCAGCAGCCGGCCCGACTCCTACGAGCAGTACTTC. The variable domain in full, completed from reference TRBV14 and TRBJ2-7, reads EAGVTQFPSHSVIEKGQTVTLRCDPISGHDNLYWYRRVMGKEIKFLLHFVKESKQDESGMPNNRFLAERTGGTYSTLKVQPAELEDSGVYFCASSRPDSYEQYFGPGTRLTVT.

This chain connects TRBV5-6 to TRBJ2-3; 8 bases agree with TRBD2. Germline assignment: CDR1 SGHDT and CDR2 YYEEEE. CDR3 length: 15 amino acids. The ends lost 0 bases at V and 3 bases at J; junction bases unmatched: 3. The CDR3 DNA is TGTGCCAGCAGCTTGGGGGGACTAGGGACAGATACGCAGTATTTT. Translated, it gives CASSLGGLGTDTQYF.

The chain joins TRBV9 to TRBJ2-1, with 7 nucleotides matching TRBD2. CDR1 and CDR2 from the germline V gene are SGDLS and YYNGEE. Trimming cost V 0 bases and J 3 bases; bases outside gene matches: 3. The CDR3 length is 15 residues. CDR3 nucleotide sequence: TGTGCCAGCAGCGTAGCTGGGGGGGACTACAATGAGCAGTTCTTC. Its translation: CASSVAGGDYNEQFF.

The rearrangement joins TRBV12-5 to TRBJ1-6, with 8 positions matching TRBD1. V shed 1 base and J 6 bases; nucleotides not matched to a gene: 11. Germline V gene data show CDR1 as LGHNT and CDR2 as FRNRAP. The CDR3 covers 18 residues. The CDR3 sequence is CASGLARGPVLGNSPLHF. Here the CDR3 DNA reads TGTGCTAGTGGTTTGGCCAGGGGGCCGGTATTAGGTAATTCACCCCTCCACTTT.

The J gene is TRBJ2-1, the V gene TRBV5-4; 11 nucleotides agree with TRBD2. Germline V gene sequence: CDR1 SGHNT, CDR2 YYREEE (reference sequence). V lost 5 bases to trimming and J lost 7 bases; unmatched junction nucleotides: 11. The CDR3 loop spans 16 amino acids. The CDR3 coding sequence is TGTGCCAGCAGTTTCCTTAGCGGGAGGGGTGGGAATGAGCAGTTCTTC. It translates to CASSFLSGRGGNEQFF.

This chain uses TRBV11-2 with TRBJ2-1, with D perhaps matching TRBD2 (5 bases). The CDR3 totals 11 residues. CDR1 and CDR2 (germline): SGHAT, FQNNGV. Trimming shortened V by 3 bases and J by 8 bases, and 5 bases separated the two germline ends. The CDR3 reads CASSFSDEQFF. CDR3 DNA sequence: TGTGCCAGCAGCTTTAGCGATGAGCAGTTCTTC.

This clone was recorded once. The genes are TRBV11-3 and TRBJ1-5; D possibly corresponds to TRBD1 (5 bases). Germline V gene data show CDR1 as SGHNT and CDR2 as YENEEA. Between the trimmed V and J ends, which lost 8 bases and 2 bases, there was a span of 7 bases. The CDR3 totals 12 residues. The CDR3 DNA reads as TGTGCCAGCCAGACAGGCAATCAGCCCCAGCATTTT. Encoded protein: CASQTGNQPQHF.

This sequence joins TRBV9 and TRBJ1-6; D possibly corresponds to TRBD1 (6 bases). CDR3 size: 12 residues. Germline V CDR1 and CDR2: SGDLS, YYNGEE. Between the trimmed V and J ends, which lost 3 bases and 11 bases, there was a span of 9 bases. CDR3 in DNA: TGTGCCAGCAGCGGAGGGGGGGCACCCCTCCACTTT. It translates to CASSGGGAPLHF.

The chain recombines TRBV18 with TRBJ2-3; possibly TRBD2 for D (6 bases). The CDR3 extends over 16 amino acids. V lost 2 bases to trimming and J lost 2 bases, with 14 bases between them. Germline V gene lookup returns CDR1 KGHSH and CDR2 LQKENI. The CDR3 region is CASSPNGGGNTDTQYF. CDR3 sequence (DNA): TGTGCCAGCTCACCAAATGGTGGGGGGAACACAGATACGCAGTATTTT.

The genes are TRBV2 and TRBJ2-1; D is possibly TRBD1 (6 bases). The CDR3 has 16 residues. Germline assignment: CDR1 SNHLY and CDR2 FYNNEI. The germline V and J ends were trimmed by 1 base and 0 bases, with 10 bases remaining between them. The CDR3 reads CASSEEYRASYNEQFF. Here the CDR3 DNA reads TGTGCCAGCAGTGAAGAATACAGGGCCTCCTACAATGAGCAGTTCTTC.

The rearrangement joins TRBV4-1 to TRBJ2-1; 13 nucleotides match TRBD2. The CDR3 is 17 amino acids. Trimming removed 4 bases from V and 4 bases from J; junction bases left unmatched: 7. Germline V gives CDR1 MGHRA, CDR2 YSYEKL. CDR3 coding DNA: TGCGCCAGCAGCCTCGCCCCGACTAGCGGGAGGTACAATGAGCAGTTCTTC. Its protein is CASSLAPTSGRYNEQFF.

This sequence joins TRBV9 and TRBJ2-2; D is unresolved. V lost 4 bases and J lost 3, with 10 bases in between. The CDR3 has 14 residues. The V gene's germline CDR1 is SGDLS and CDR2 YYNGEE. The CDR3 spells CASSPTQDTGELFF. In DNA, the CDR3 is TGTGCCAGCAGCCCCACCCAGGACACCGGGGAGCTGTTTTTT.

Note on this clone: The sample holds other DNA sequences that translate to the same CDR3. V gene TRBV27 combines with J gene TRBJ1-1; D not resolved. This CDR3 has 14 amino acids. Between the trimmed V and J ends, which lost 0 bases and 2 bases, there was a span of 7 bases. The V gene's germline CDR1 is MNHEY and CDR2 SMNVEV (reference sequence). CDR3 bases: TGTGCCAGCAGTTTATCCACTGCAAACACTGAAGCTTTCTTT. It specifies CASSLSTANTEAFF.

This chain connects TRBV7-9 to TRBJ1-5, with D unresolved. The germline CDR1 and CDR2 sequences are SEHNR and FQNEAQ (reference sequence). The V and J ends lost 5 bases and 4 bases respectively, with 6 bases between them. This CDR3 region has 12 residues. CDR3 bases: TGTGCCAGCAGCCAGGATAATCAGCCCCAGCATTTT. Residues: CASSQDNQPQHF.